This TCR beta chain came from a study of beta chain features in type 1 diabetes. Sorted CD4+ subsets: naive, central memory, regulatory, stem cell-like memory (CD45RO/CCR7/CD25/CD127/CD95/CD27 panel). The study's findings and limits: The naive, central memory and Treg TCRB repertoires of patients appeared to be more similar to one another than those of healthy donors. Insertion counts at VDJ junctions were lower in type 1 diabetes patients, who also showed more deletions there. PCR may have favored shorter templates equally in patients and controls.

With respect to this clone: The antigen is unknown.

The isolated RNA, all of it, was reverse transcribed, so expressed TCRB transcripts were what got sequenced. Assay used: immunoSEQ multiplex PCR; TCRdb lists only in-frame clones, some missing. The table lists 300,000 to 400,000 clones, 10% to 15% of them singletons, with approximately 0.015% in the top ten. The receptor was isolated from a man younger than 35 in good health. Sequencing was performed on naive CD4+ T cells from blood.

CDR3 DNA sequence: TGCGCCAGCAGCTTGTTCCAGGGTATGGGCGGGGAGCTGTTTTTT. It encodes CASSLFQGMGGELFF. The V and J genes are TRBV5-1 and TRBJ2-2, with TRBD1 as a possible D gene (5 bases). The CDR3 covers 15 residues. V gave up 1 base and J gave up 7 bases, with 14 bases separating them. Looked up from germline, CDR1 is SGHRS and CDR2 is YFSETQ.